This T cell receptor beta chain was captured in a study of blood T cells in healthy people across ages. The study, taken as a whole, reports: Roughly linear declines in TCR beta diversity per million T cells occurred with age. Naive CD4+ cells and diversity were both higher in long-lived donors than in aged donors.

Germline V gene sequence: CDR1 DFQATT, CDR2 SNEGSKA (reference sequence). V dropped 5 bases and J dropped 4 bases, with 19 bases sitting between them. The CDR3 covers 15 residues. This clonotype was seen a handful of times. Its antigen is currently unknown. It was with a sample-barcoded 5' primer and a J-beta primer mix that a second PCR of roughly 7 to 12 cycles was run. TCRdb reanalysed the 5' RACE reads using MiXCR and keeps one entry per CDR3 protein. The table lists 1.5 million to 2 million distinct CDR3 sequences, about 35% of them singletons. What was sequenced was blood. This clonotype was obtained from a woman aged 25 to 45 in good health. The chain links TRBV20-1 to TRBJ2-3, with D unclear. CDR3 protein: CSAFPVGFGADTQYF. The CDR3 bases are TGCAGTGCTTTCCCCGTTGGATTCGGCGCAGATACGCAGTATTTT.